The rows below give T cell receptor beta chains drawn from one sample of a study of lymphopenia after photon versus proton radiotherapy. Only in-frame clones appear in the TCRdb table, and some are missing; sequencing was by immunoSEQ multiplex PCR. The table has 70,000 to 95,000 clones, 65% to 85% seen once; the top ten hold 1.3% to 1.5%. Material: peripheral blood, obtained from a patient treated with proton-based radiotherapy. The receptors here all came from a man aged 55 to 69 with pancreatic cancer. CDR3s include the opening cysteine and the closing phenylalanine or tryptophan. Fields, in order: V gene, D gene, J gene, clone size, CDR3 DNA, CDR3 protein. The D gene is left open where the match is weak. Not all rows give a size; the values are once, few, many and, for expanded clones, a class.

v_call: TRBV19
d_call: -
j_call: TRBJ2-7
clone_size: -
cdr3_nt: TGTGCCAGTAGTACTCCTCAGTCCTACGAGCAGTACTTC
cdr3_aa: CASSTPQSYEQYF

v_call: TRBV28
d_call: -
j_call: TRBJ2-1
clone_size: -
cdr3_nt: TGTGCCAGCATCAAGGGATCTGTTTCCTACAATGAGCAGTTCTTC
cdr3_aa: CASIKGSVSYNEQFF

v_call: TRBV18
d_call: -
j_call: TRBJ2-2
clone_size: -
cdr3_nt: TGTGCCAGCTCACCGTGGGGCAGGGAGACCGGGGAGCTGTTTTTT
cdr3_aa: CASSPWGRETGELFF

v_call: TRBV29-1
d_call: TRBD2
j_call: TRBJ2-2
clone_size: -
cdr3_nt: TGCAGCGCCTCCGGGGCGGGGGTCACCGGGGAGCTGTTTTTT
cdr3_aa: CSASGAGVTGELFF

v_call: TRBV2
d_call: -
j_call: TRBJ2-4
clone_size: -
cdr3_nt: TGTGCCAGCAGTGAATCAGGGGGGGCCAAAAACATTCAGTACTTC
cdr3_aa: CASSESGGAKNIQYF

v_call: TRBV19
d_call: -
j_call: TRBJ2-5
clone_size: -
cdr3_nt: TGTGCCAGTAGTATCGGGATACACAGGGAGACCCAGTACTTC
cdr3_aa: CASSIGIHRETQYF

v_call: TRBV9
d_call: TRBD1
j_call: TRBJ2-2
clone_size: -
cdr3_nt: TGTGCCAGCAGCCCGACAGGGGCGAACACCGGGGAGCTGTTTTTT
cdr3_aa: CASSPTGANTGELFF

v_call: TRBV7-2
d_call: -
j_call: TRBJ2-7
clone_size: -
cdr3_nt: TGTGCCAGCAGCTTAGGAACATCGTCTAGGTACGAGCAGTACTTC
cdr3_aa: CASSLGTSSRYEQYF

v_call: TRBV19
d_call: -
j_call: TRBJ2-1
clone_size: -
cdr3_nt: TGTGCCAGTAGAACTACTAGCCGCTCCTACAATGAGCAGTTCTTC
cdr3_aa: CASRTTSRSYNEQFF

v_call: TRBV7-9
d_call: TRBD1
j_call: TRBJ2-7
clone_size: -
cdr3_nt: TGTGCCAGCAGCCGAGGGGACAGGAGCTCCTACGAGCAGTACTTC
cdr3_aa: CASSRGDRSSYEQYF

v_call: TRBV7-2
d_call: -
j_call: TRBJ1-2
clone_size: few
cdr3_nt: TGTGCCAGCCTTCCGGGGGGCGGAAACTATGGCTACACCTTC
cdr3_aa: CASLPGGGNYGYTF

v_call: TRBV29-1
d_call: -
j_call: TRBJ2-7
clone_size: -
cdr3_nt: TGCAGCGTTGAGGGCAGCTCCTACGAGCAGTACTTC
cdr3_aa: CSVEGSSYEQYF

v_call: TRBV5-4
d_call: -
j_call: TRBJ2-1
clone_size: -
cdr3_nt: TGTGCCAGCAGCTTAAGCACTAGCCGATCGCTAGGAGAGCAGTTCTTC
cdr3_aa: CASSLSTSRSLGEQFF

v_call: TRBV5-1
d_call: -
j_call: TRBJ2-5
clone_size: -
cdr3_nt: TGCGCCAGCAGCTTGGGATACGAGGCTCAAGAGACCCAGTACTTC
cdr3_aa: CASSLGYEAQETQYF

v_call: TRBV6-5
d_call: TRBD2
j_call: TRBJ2-7
clone_size: -
cdr3_nt: TGTGCCAGCAGTTACGTCGGGACTAGCGGCTACGAGCAGTACTTC
cdr3_aa: CASSYVGTSGYEQYF

v_call: TRBV7-2
d_call: TRBD2
j_call: TRBJ2-1
clone_size: -
cdr3_nt: TGTGCCAGCAAGCCCGGGGGGGAGGGACTTCTCACCTACAATGAGCAGTTCTTC
cdr3_aa: CASKPGGEGLLTYNEQFF

v_call: TRBV19
d_call: -
j_call: TRBJ2-5
clone_size: -
cdr3_nt: TGTGCCAGTTCCCCGATGGGTAGCGGCAAAGAGACCCAGTACTTC
cdr3_aa: CASSPMGSGKETQYF

v_call: TRBV5-1
d_call: -
j_call: TRBJ2-7
clone_size: -
cdr3_nt: TGCGCCAGCAGCCAGGCACCCGAGCAGGGAAGGAGGTATGGGCAGTACTTC
cdr3_aa: CASSQAPEQGRRYGQYF

v_call: TRBV6-6
d_call: -
j_call: TRBJ2-1
clone_size: -
cdr3_nt: TGTGCCAGCAGTTATCAAGGAGGGGCGCAGTTCTTC
cdr3_aa: CASSYQGGAQFF

v_call: TRBV7-2
d_call: -
j_call: TRBJ2-3
clone_size: -
cdr3_nt: TGTGCCAGCAGCTTATACACAGATACGCAGTATTTT
cdr3_aa: CASSLYTDTQYF

v_call: TRBV27
d_call: -
j_call: TRBJ2-6
clone_size: -
cdr3_nt: TGTGCCAGCAGCACAGGCAACCAAGGGGCTGGGGCCAACGTCCTGACTTTC
cdr3_aa: CASSTGNQGAGANVLTF

v_call: TRBV29-1
d_call: -
j_call: TRBJ1-2
clone_size: -
cdr3_nt: TGCAGCACGACTACAGGGAACTATGGCTACACCTTC
cdr3_aa: CSTTTGNYGYTF